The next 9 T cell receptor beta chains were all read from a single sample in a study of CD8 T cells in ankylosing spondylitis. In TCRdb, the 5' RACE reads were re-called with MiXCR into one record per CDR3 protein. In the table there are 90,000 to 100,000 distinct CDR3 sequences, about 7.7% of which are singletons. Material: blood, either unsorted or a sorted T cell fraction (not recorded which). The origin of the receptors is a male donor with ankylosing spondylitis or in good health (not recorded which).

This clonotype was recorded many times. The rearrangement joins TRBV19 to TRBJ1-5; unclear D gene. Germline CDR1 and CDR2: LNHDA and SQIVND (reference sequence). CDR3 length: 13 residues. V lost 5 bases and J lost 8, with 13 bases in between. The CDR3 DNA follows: TGTGCCAGTAGTGTGAGGCCGTGGGAGCCCCAGCATTTT. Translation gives CASSVRPWEPQHF.

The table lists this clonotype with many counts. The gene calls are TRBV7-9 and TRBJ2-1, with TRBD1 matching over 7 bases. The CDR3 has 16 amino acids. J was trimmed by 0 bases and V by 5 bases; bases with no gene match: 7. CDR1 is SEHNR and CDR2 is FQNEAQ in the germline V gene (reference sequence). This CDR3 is CASSLGQISSYNEQFF. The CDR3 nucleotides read TGTGCCAGCAGCCTGGGACAGATTAGCTCCTACAATGAGCAGTTCTTC.

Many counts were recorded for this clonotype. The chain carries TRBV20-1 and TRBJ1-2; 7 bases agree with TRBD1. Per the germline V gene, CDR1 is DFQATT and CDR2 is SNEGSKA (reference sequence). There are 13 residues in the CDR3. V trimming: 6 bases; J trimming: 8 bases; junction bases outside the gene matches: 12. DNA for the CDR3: TGCAGTGCCGATGCAGGGGGTTTTCCCGGCTACACCTTC. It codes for CSADAGGFPGYTF.

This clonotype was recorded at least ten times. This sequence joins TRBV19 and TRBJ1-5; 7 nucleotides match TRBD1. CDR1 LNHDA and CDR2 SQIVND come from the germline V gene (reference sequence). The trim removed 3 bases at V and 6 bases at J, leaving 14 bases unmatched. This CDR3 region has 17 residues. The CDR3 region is CASSISQPTGTVQPQHF. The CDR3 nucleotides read TGTGCCAGTAGTATTTCCCAGCCGACAGGGACGGTTCAGCCCCAGCATTTT.

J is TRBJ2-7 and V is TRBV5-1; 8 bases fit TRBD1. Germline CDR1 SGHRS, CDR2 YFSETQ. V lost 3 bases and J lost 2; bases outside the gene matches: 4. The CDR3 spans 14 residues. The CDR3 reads CASSSTGAAYEQYF. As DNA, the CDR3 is TGCGCCAGCAGCTCGACAGGGGCAGCCTACGAGCAGTACTTC.

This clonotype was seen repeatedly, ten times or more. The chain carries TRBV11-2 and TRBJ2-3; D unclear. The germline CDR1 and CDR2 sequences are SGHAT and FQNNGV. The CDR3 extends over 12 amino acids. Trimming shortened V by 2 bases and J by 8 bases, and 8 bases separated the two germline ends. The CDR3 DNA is TGTGCCAGCAGCTTATCGAGGCGTACGCAGTATTTT. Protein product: CASSLSRRTQYF. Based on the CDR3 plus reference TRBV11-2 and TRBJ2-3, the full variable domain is EAGVAQSPRYKIIEKRQSVAFWCNPISGHATLYWYQQILGQGPKLLIQFQNNGVVDDSQLPKDRFSAERLKGVDSTLKIQPAKLEDSAVYLCASSLSRRTQYFGPGTRLTVL.

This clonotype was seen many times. The CDR3 sequence: CSVDLGFSNQPQHF. The DNA for the CDR3 is TGCAGCGTTGACCTCGGGTTTAGCAATCAGCCCCAGCATTTT. The V and J genes are TRBV29-1 and TRBJ1-5; unclear D gene. CDR1 and CDR2 from the germline V gene are SQVTM and ANQGSEA. The germline V and J ends were trimmed by 3 bases and 0 bases, with 9 bases remaining between them. The length of the CDR3 is 14 residues.

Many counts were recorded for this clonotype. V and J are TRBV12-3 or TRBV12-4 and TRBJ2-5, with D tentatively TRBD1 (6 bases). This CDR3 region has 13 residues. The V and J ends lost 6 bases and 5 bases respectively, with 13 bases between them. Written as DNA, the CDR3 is TGTGCCAGCAGCCGCACAGGGTACGAGACCCAGTACTTC. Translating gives CASSRTGYETQYF.

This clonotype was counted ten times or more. CDR3 residues: CASSPGTGEPLYTGELFF. The CDR3 nucleotides read TGTGCCAGCAGTCCTGGGACAGGGGAGCCCCTTTACACCGGGGAGCTGTTTTTT. The chain combines TRBV27 with TRBJ2-2; 10 nucleotides line up with TRBD1. CDR3 length: 18 residues. The germline V gene has CDR1 MNHEY and CDR2 SMNVEV (reference sequence). V lost 5 bases to trimming and J lost 3 bases; unmatched junction nucleotides: 12.